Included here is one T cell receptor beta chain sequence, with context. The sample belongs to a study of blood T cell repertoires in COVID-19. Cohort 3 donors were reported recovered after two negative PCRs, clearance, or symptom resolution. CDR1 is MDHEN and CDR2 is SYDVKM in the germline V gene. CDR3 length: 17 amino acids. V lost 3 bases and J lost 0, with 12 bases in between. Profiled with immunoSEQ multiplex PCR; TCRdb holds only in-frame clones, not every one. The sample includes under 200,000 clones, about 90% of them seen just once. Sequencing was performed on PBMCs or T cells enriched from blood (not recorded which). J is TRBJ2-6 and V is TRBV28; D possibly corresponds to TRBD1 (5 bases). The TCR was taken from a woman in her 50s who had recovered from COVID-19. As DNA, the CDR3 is TGTGCCAGCAGTTTTGCAACAGGAGCCTCTGGGGCCAACGTCCTGACTTTC. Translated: CASSFATGASGANVLTF.